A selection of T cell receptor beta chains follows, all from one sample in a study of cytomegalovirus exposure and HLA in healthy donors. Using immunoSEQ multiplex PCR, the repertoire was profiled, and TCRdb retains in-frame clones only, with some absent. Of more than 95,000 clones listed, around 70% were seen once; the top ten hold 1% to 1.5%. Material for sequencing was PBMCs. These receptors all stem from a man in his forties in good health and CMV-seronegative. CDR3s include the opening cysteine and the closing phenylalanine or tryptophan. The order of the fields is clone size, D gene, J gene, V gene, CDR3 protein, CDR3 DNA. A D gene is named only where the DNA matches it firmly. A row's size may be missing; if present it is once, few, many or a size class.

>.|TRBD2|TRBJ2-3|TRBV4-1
CASSQEPSGNTDTQYF
TGCGCCAGCAGCCAAGAACCTAGCGGGAACACAGATACGCAGTATTTT
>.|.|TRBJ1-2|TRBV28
CASSFGLRKNYGYTF
TGTGCCAGCAGTTTTGGTCTCAGAAAGAACTATGGCTACACCTTC
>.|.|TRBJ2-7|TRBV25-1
CASSQQASHEQYF
TGTGCCAGCAGTCAACAGGCTTCCCACGAGCAGTACTTC
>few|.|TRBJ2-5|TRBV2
CASSEGVQSQETQYF
TGTGCCAGCAGTGAAGGGGTACAGTCCCAAGAGACCCAGTACTTC
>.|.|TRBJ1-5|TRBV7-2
CASSSDTLHNQPQHF
TGTGCCAGCAGTTCGGACACACTCCACAATCAGCCCCAGCATTTT
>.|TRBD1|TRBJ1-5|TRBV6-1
CASSEQTGGNQPQHF
TGTGCCAGCAGTGAACAGACAGGGGGCAATCAGCCCCAGCATTTT
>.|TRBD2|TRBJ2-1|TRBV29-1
CSVTRTSGSSYNEQFF
TGCAGCGTAACGAGGACTAGCGGGAGCTCCTACAATGAGCAGTTCTTC
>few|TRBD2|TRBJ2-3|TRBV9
CASRGPSGMDTQYF
TGTGCCAGCAGAGGGCCTAGCGGGATGGATACGCAGTATTTT
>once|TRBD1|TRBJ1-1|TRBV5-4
CASSGGTAVNTEAFF
TGTGCCAGCAGCGGAGGGACAGCGGTGAACACTGAAGCTTTCTTT
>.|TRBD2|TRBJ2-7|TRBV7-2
CASRPGTSGLYEQYF
TGTGCCAGCAGACCAGGGACTAGCGGACTCTACGAGCAGTACTTC